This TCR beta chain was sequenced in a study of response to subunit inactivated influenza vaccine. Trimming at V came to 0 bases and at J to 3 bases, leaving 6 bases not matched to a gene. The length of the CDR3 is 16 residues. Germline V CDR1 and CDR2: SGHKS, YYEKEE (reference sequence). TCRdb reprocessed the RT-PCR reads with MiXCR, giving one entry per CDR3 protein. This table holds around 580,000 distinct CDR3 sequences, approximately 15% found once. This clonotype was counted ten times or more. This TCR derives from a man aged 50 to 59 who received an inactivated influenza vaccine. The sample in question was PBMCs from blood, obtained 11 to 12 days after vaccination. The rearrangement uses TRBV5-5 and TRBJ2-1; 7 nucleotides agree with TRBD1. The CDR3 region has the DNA TGTGCCAGCAGCTTGGTGGGACAGACCTACTACAATGAGCAGTTCTTC. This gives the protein CASSLVGQTYYNEQFF.